One and the same sample provided the 22 T cell receptor beta chains below, sequenced in a study of T cell clonality in common variable immunodeficiency. Their recognized antigens are unknown. Generated by immunoSEQ multiplex PCR, the TCRdb table keeps only in-frame clones and is missing some. The sample table includes approximately 8,800 clones. Study-wide results and caveats: In common variable immunodeficiency, TCR beta chains reportedly carried fewer deletions and N-nucleotide insertions.

The sample taken for sequencing was peripheral blood mononuclear cells. The receptors stem from a human donor with common variable immunodeficiency.

This clone is medium-sized (0.01 to 0.1%) by frequency. The read gets to within 3 residues of the CDR3 end, and the germline J gene fills in the rest. The chain employs TRBV5-1 and TRBJ2-5, with TRBD2 identical over 13 bases. The CDR3 loop spans 18 amino acids. The germline V gene encodes CDR1 SGHRS and CDR2 YFSETQ. V lost 0 bases to trimming and J lost 5 bases; unmatched junction nucleotides: 10. Partial CDR3 DNA: TGCGCCAGCAGCTTGGGGACTAGCGGGAGATCGGTCAGGGAGACC. It specifies CASSLGTSGRSVRET. The entire CDR3 protein is CASSLGTSGRSVRETQYF.

Judged by frequency, this clone is medium-sized. CDR3 bases read: TGTGCCAGCTCACCAAGACAGGTGCGCACAGATACG. This sequence encodes CASSPRQVRTDT. The whole CDR3 protein reads CASSPRQVRTDTQYF. The V call is TRBV18, the J call TRBJ2-3; possible D gene TRBD1, 6 bases. Sequencing ends 3 residues short of the CDR3 end; the germline J gene provides the rest. Germline CDR1 reads KGHSH; CDR2 reads LQKENI. V dropped 2 bases and J dropped 1 base, with 10 bases sitting between them. CDR3 length: 15 amino acids.

In the case of this clone: The CDR3 goes on 3 residues after the read ends, and that part is filled in from the germline J gene. The J gene is TRBJ1-5, the V gene TRBV7-8; a weak D match, TRBD1 (6 bases). Germline V CDR1 and CDR2: SGHVS, FQNEAQ. There are 16 residues in the CDR3. The V end was cut by 1 base, the J end by 0 bases, with 10 bases between. The CDR3 reads CASSLETGFSNQPQHF. The CDR3 bases that were read are TGTGCCAGCAGCTTAGAGACAGGCTTTAGCAATCAGCCC. The whole variable domain, remainder taken from reference TRBV7-8 and TRBJ1-5, is GAGVSQSPRYKVAKRGQDVALRCDPISGHVSLFWYQQALGQGPEFLTYFQNEAQLDKSGLPSDRFFAERPEGSVSTLKIQRTQQEDSAVYLCASSLETGFSNQPQHFGDGTRLSIL.

Its frequency marks this clone as medium-sized. CDR3 bases read: TGTGCCAGTAGTTATGGACACCAGCCC. Translating it yields CASSYGHQP. The full CDR3 reads CASSYGHQPQHF. This chain links TRBV19 with TRBJ1-5; a weak D match, TRBD1 (5 bases). The read terminates 3 residues before the CDR3 end, so the remaining end is supplied by the germline J gene. Deletions cut 5 bases from V and 7 bases from J, with 9 bases between. The CDR3 length is 12 residues. Germline CDR1 LNHDA, CDR2 SQIVND (reference sequence).

As for this clone: The read stops 3 residues short of the end of the CDR3; the missing end is completed from the germline J gene. The chain couples TRBV11-2 to TRBJ2-1, with D unclear. V gave up 4 bases and J gave up 0 bases, with 10 bases separating them. The CDR3 extends over 15 amino acids. Looked up from germline, CDR1 is SGHAT and CDR2 is FQNNGV. CDR3 protein: CASSYDYGSYNEQFF. The sequenced part of the CDR3 DNA is TGTGCCAGCAGCTATGATTACGGCTCCTACAATGAG.

On this clone itself: Sequence at one end of the junction differs from germline and may be a read error. The read halts 3 residues ahead of the CDR3 end, with the missing end drawn from the germline J gene. The rearrangement joins TRBV7-7 to TRBJ2-5, with 13 nucleotides matching TRBD2. The CDR3 has 16 residues. Germline V gives CDR1 SSHAT, CDR2 FNYEAQ (reference sequence). The CDR3 reads CASSQRLAGGSETQYF. CDR3 DNA, as far as it was read: TGTGCTAGCAGCCAAAGACTAGCGGGGGGCTCGGAGACC.

Remarks on this clone: The CDR3 end lies 3 residues beyond the end of the read and is filled in from the germline J gene. V gene TRBV7-9 combines with J gene TRBJ1-2, with TRBD1 identical over 7 bases. The length of the CDR3 is 15 residues. The junction had 8 bases not matched to a gene; V was cut back by 5 bases and J by 2 bases. Germline V gene lookup returns CDR1 SEHNR and CDR2 FQNEAQ (reference sequence). The covered CDR3 bases are TGTGCCAGCAGCCTGGGTACAGGGGCGAACTATGGC. Amino acid sequence: CASSLGTGANYG. The whole CDR3 region reads CASSLGTGANYGYTF.

Turning to this clone: The read finishes 3 residues shy of the CDR3 end, and the germline J gene is used to complete it. The chain joins TRBV19 to TRBJ2-6; D call uncertain. Trimming pared 7 bases from V and 4 bases from J, leaving 8 bases between. The CDR3 totals 13 residues. In germline, CDR1 is LNHDA, CDR2 SQIVND (reference sequence). The CDR3 reads CASIGSGANVLTF. The part of the CDR3 DNA that was read is TGTGCCAGTATAGGGTCCGGGGCCAACGTC.

This clone is medium-sized by frequency. The CDR3 end lies 3 residues beyond the end of the read and is filled in from the germline J gene. The chain couples TRBV5-6 to TRBJ2-4, with a weak D call TRBD1 (5 bases). The CDR3 has 15 amino acids. V shed 0 bases and J shed 0 bases, with 7 bases lying between them. CDR1 SGHDT and CDR2 YYEEEE come from the germline V gene. The CDR3 protein is CASSLEGLAKNIQYF. CDR3 bases read: TGTGCCAGCAGCTTGGAGGGGCTAGCCAAAAACATT.

CDR3 residues: CASSADRSSGNTIYF. The CDR3 DNA, read in part, is TGTGCCAGCAGCGCCGACAGGAGCTCTGGAAACACC. J is TRBJ1-3 and V is TRBV7-9, with a tentative D call TRBD1 (6 bases). The read terminates 3 residues ahead of where the CDR3 ends, so the germline J gene completes it. This CDR3 spans 15 amino acids. V was trimmed by 5 bases and J by 0 bases, leaving 11 bases between them. Germline loops: CDR1 SEHNR, CDR2 FQNEAQ (reference sequence).

Comment on this clone: The read ends 3 residues before the CDR3 terminus; that terminus is restored from the germline J gene. The rearrangement uses TRBV2 and TRBJ1-1, with a weak D call TRBD1 (6 bases). The CDR3 length is 16 residues. In germline, CDR1 is SNHLY, CDR2 FYNNEI. Trimming left V 4 bases short and J 4 bases short, with 19 bases between. The CDR3: CASSALSLGTTTEAFF. Incomplete CDR3 DNA: TGTGCCAGCAGTGCCCTGAGTCTCGGGACAACCACTGAA.

Remarks on this clone: The sequence runs out 3 residues before the end of the CDR3; the remainder is reconstructed from the germline J gene. The V gene is TRBV30, the J gene TRBJ2-6, with unresolved D. CDR1 and CDR2 from the germline V gene are GTSNPN and SVGIG (reference sequence). V lost 0 bases, J lost 0 bases, and 6 bases lay in between. The length of the CDR3 is 15 residues. CDR3 bases read: TGTGCCTGGAGTGTCTCTATCTCTGGGGCCAACGTC. Amino acid sequence: CAWSVSISGANV. In full, the CDR3 is CAWSVSISGANVLTF. Using reference TRBV30 and TRBJ2-6 for the parts outside the CDR3, the full variable domain is SQTIHQWPATLVQPVGSPLSLECTVEGTSNPNLYWYRQAAGRGLQLLFYSVGIGQISSEVPQNLSASRPQDRQFILSSKKLLLSDSGFYLCAWSVSISGANVLTFGAGSRLTVL.

The CDR3 protein is CASSIIAGGLSYEQYF. CDR3 DNA, as far as it was read: TGTGCCAGTAGTATCATAGCGGGAGGGCTCTCCTACGAG. The chain carries TRBV19 and TRBJ2-7; 11 bases map to TRBD2. The read terminates 3 residues before the CDR3 end, so the remaining end is supplied by the germline J gene. This CDR3 comprises 16 residues. V was pared by 3 bases and J by 0 bases, with 4 bases of the junction left unmatched. Germline CDR1 reads LNHDA; CDR2 reads SQIVND (reference sequence).

Worth noting for this clone: The CDR3 is cut off 3 residues early in the read; its end comes from the germline J gene. V gene TRBV7-9 combines with J gene TRBJ2-7; 8 bases are a match to TRBD2. V shed 5 bases and J 3 bases; nucleotides not matched to a gene: 6. Germline V lookup: CDR1 SEHNR, CDR2 FQNEAQ (reference sequence). This CDR3 spans 14 amino acids. CDR3: CASSQAGVNYEQYF. The part of the CDR3 DNA that was read is TGTGCCAGCAGCCAAGCGGGAGTAAACTACGAG. The variable domain in full, completed from reference TRBV7-9 and TRBJ2-7, reads DTGVSQNPRHKITKRGQNVTFRCDPISEHNRLYWYRQTLGQGPEFLTYFQNEAQLEKSRLLSDRFSAERPKGSFSTLEIQRTEQGDSAMYLCASSQAGVNYEQYFGPGTRLTVT.

Details on this clone: The read ends 3 residues early relative to the CDR3; the germline J gene fills the gap. The chain uses TRBV5-1 and TRBJ2-7, with D possibly TRBD1 on 5 matching bases. The germline CDR1 and CDR2 sequences are SGHRS and YFSETQ. The CDR3 extends over 15 amino acids. V shed 4 bases and J shed 5 bases, with 19 bases lying between them. The sequenced part of the CDR3 DNA is TGCGCCAGCAGCCCCGGCGTGGCAGGGCGCGACGAG. Protein product: CASSPGVAGRDE. The full CDR3 sequence reads CASSPGVAGRDEQYF.

As for this clone: The CDR3 is cut off 3 residues early in the read; its end comes from the germline J gene. This rearrangement joins TRBV20-1 to TRBJ2-1; 11 bases agree with TRBD2. V was pared by 1 base and J by 6 bases, with 2 bases of the junction left unmatched. CDR3 length equals 14 residues. CDR1 and CDR2 (germline): DFQATT, SNEGSKA (reference sequence). This CDR3 reads CSARVTSGTNEQFF. CDR3 bases read: TGCAGTGCTAGAGTGACTAGCGGGACCAATGAG.

Concerning this clone itself: The read halts 3 residues ahead of the CDR3 end, with the missing end drawn from the germline J gene. The gene calls are TRBV7-7 and TRBJ2-7, with D perhaps TRBD1 (5 bases). Germline V gene lookup returns CDR1 SSHAT and CDR2 FNYEAQ (reference sequence). V lost 4 bases and J lost 6, with 13 bases in between. The CDR3 extends over 13 amino acids. The CDR3 region is CASSSGFSSEQYF. The CDR3 bases that were read are TGTGCCAGCAGCTCAGGGTTTTCAAGCGAG.

Frequency places this clone as medium-sized. CDR3 region: CASGTGTLNTDTQYF. The DNA read from the CDR3 is TGTGCCAGTGGGACAGGGACCTTGAACACAGATACG. The chain recombines TRBV2 with TRBJ2-3, with 9 bases fitting TRBD1. The read halts 3 residues ahead of the CDR3 end, with the missing end drawn from the germline J gene. The CDR3 contains 15 residues. J gave up 2 bases and V 9 bases, and 9 bases lay outside the gene matches. Germline V gene data show CDR1 as SNHLY and CDR2 as FYNNEI.

About this clone: The read comes to an end 3 residues before the CDR3 does, leaving the germline J gene to fill in the end. This chain uses TRBV5-1 with TRBJ1-3; TRBD1 is a possible D gene (6 bases). Trimming left V 3 bases short and J 1 base short, with 8 bases between. CDR3 size: 14 residues. Germline-derived CDR1 and CDR2 are SGHRS and YFSETQ. The CDR3 is CASSSTGSGNTIYF. The sequenced CDR3 bases are TGCGCCAGCAGCTCGACAGGTTCTGGAAACACC.

To note about this clone: The read terminates 3 residues ahead of where the CDR3 ends, so the germline J gene completes it. The chain recombines TRBV19 with TRBJ2-1; 14 bases align to TRBD2. V trimming: 3 bases; J trimming: 9 bases; junction bases outside the gene matches: 10. The germline V gene has CDR1 LNHDA and CDR2 SQIVND (reference sequence). The CDR3 totals 17 residues. CDR3 DNA (partial): TGTGCCAGTAGTATCCTTTTGACTAGCGGGGGGGCCAGTGAG. Protein: CASSILLTSGGASE. In full, the CDR3 reads CASSILLTSGGASEQFF.

Regarding this clone: The observed sequence ends 3 residues before the CDR3 terminus, with the missing tail filled in from the germline J gene. The chain combines TRBV7-2 with TRBJ2-5; the match to TRBD1 covers 8 bases. V shed 5 bases and J 5 bases; nucleotides not matched to a gene: 7. CDR1 SGHTA and CDR2 FQGNSA come from the germline V gene. The CDR3 is 14 residues long. CDR3: CASSPRGQGETQYF. CDR3 DNA (partial): TGTGCCAGCAGCCCCAGGGGGCAGGGGGAGACC.

The CDR3 sequence is CASSYRTAYEQYF. CDR3 DNA (partial): TGTGCCAGCAGTTACCGGACAGCCTACGAG. The chain uses TRBV6-2 or TRBV6-3 and TRBJ2-7; D is perhaps TRBD1 (6 bases). The read terminates 3 residues before the CDR3 end, so the remaining end is supplied by the germline J gene. Germline values: CDR1 MNHEY, CDR2 SVGEGT. The V end lost 2 bases, the J end lost 2 bases, and 7 bases lay between the germline ends. The CDR3 covers 13 residues.